The 13 T cell receptor beta chains presented below share a single source sample, sequenced in a study of T-cell reconstitution after alpha-beta-depleted transplantation in children. Molecular barcoding with unique molecular identifiers was used for the TCRbeta library. MiXCR, applied by TCRdb to the PCR reads, yields one record per CDR3 protein. The data show around 9,000 distinct CDR3 sequences, with approximately 16% seen just once and around 89% held by the top ten. The sequencing here drew on PBMCs, mostly from graft donor cells, taken 60 days after TCRalphabeta/CD19-depleted stem cell transplant. These receptors all come from a girl under two years old who had a stem cell transplant for combined immunodeficiency, so the T cells may come from the graft donor.

This clonotype was picked up many times. The chain joins TRBV20-1 to TRBJ2-5; D uncertain. The CDR3 sequence is 13 residues long. Trimming cost V 6 bases and J 4 bases, with 15 bases left between them. CDR1 is DFQATT, CDR2 SNEGSKA, per germline (reference sequence). The CDR3 is CSAYPGLGETQYF. DNA for the CDR3: TGCAGTGCCTATCCGGGCCTAGGAGAGACCCAGTACTTC.

This clonotype was observed at least ten times. The gene calls are TRBV4-3 and TRBJ2-7; 9 nucleotides agree with TRBD2. Per the germline V gene, CDR1 is LGHNA and CDR2 is YSLEER. This CDR3 comprises 16 residues. Losses at the gene ends were 6 bases for V and 6 bases for J; bases not matched to a gene: 15. The CDR3 nucleotides are TGCGCCAGCAGTCGCTTATTAGCGGGAGAGCCCACCGAGCAGTACTTC. Its translation is CASSRLLAGEPTEQYF.

This clonotype was seen many times. This chain uses TRBV6-2 or TRBV6-3 with TRBJ2-1; D unresolved. Trimming shortened V by 6 bases and J by 5 bases, and 11 bases separated the two germline ends. Germline CDR1 is MNHEY and CDR2 is SVGEGT. This CDR3 region has 13 residues. In DNA form, the CDR3 reads TGTGCCAGCAGAAGTCAAGGGAACAATGAGCAGTTCTTC. This gives the protein CASRSQGNNEQFF.

The gene calls are TRBV9 and TRBJ2-7, with D perhaps assigned TRBD1 or TRBD2 (5 bases each). V dropped 0 bases and J dropped 2 bases, with 9 bases sitting between them. This CDR3 contains 14 residues. Germline assignment: CDR1 SGDLS and CDR2 YYNGEE. CDR3 loop: CASSVGDAAYEQYF. The CDR3 DNA reads TGTGCCAGCAGCGTAGGGGACGCAGCCTACGAGCAGTACTTC.

This clonotype was detected only a few times. The V gene is TRBV7-2, the J gene TRBJ2-3; possibly TRBD2 for D (5 bases). The CDR3 is 15 residues long. Germline V gives CDR1 SGHTA, CDR2 FQGNSA. V lost 1 base, J lost 2 bases, and 10 bases lay in between. CDR3 in amino acids: CASSLVRGYTDTQYF. The CDR3 bases are TGTGCCAGCAGCTTAGTCCGGGGATACACAGATACGCAGTATTTT.

This clonotype occurred a few times. The V call is TRBV12-3 or TRBV12-4, the J call TRBJ2-7, with D unclear. The V end was cut by 4 bases, the J end by 4 bases, with 20 bases between. This CDR3 comprises 16 residues. The CDR3 is CASSSPWAATGYEQYF. CDR3 bases: TGTGCCAGCAGTTCTCCCTGGGCCGCCACGGGTTACGAGCAGTACTTC.

The chain is built from TRBV11-2 and TRBJ1-5; D ambiguous. The V gene lost 1 base and the J gene lost 4 bases, with 8 bases spanning the gap. The CDR3 length is 14 residues. The V gene's germline CDR1 is SGHAT and CDR2 FQNNGV. The CDR3 loop is CASSLGPLNQPQHF. The CDR3 DNA reads TGTGCCAGCAGCTTAGGCCCCCTGAATCAGCCCCAGCATTTT.

This clonotype occurred a few times. The rearrangement links TRBV18 to TRBJ2-7; D may be TRBD2 (6 bases). CDR1 and CDR2 (germline): KGHSH, LQKENI. Trimming removed 2 bases at V and 0 bases at J, with 17 bases between. This CDR3 is built from 17 residues. CDR3 bases: TGTGCCAGCTCACCATATGGAGGGTCATCCATCTCCTACGAGCAGTACTTC. Translation: CASSPYGGSSISYEQYF.

This clonotype has a handful of counts. This sequence joins TRBV6-5 and TRBJ1-1, with D perhaps TRBD1 (6 bases). V lost 2 bases, J lost 4 bases, and 14 bases lay in between. Germline V gene data show CDR1 as MNHEY and CDR2 as SVGAGI. The CDR3 has 15 residues. The CDR3 here is CASSYVWGGGTEAFF. In nucleotides, the CDR3 is TGTGCCAGCAGTTACGTGTGGGGAGGGGGCACTGAAGCTTTCTTT.

This clonotype was picked up a small number of times. This chain connects TRBV5-8 to TRBJ1-2; no clear D. Germline values: CDR1 SGHTS, CDR2 YDEGEE. V lost 4 bases and J 0 bases, leaving 10 bases between the germline ends. This CDR3 is built from 14 residues. The CDR3 nucleotides read TGTGCCAGCAGCCCAAACAAGGCTAACTATGGCTACACCTTC. Translating gives CASSPNKANYGYTF.

There are a few counts of this clonotype. Written as DNA, the CDR3 is TGCGCCAGCAGTCAATCCTCCGACAATTGGAGCAATCAGCCCCAGCATTTT. This translates into CASSQSSDNWSNQPQHF. The chain links TRBV23-1 to TRBJ1-5; D is uncertain. TRBV23-1 is an open reading frame whose function is uncertain. The CDR3 sequence is 17 residues long. Trimming stripped 0 bases from V and 1 base from J, with 13 bases between.

This clonotype appeared a few times. The J gene is TRBJ2-7, the V gene TRBV2; 10 nucleotides align to TRBD2. The CDR3 is 16 amino acids. Germline loops: CDR1 SNHLY, CDR2 FYNNEI. After removal of 6 bases from V and 3 bases from J, the junction contained 11 bases not matched to a gene. CDR3 sequence: CASSAAGLAYHYEQYF. CDR3 nucleotide sequence: TGTGCCAGCAGCGCTGCGGGACTAGCGTACCACTACGAGCAGTACTTC. The complete variable domain, with remaining parts taken from reference TRBV2 and TRBJ2-7, reads EPEVTQTPSHQVTQMGQEVILRCVPISNHLYFYWYRQILGQKVEFLVSFYNNEISEKSEIFDDQFSVERPDGSNFTLKIRSTKLEDSAMYFCASSAAGLAYHYEQYFGPGTRLTVT.

The chain uses TRBV4-2 and TRBJ2-5; D call uncertain. CDR3 length: 14 amino acids. V lost 0 bases, J lost 7 bases, and 12 bases lay in between. Germline V lookup: CDR1 LGHNA, CDR2 YNFKEQ. CDR3 loop: CASSQEGPKGTQYF. The CDR3 nucleotides read TGTGCCAGCAGCCAAGAAGGCCCCAAAGGGACCCAGTACTTC.